The clone carrying this T cell receptor beta chain was recorded once. Its antigen is currently unknown. The sample comes from a study of post-analysis software for immune sequencing data. Study outcomes and limitations: TRBV segments more frequent in patients than in controls numbered roughly 5 and included TRBV5-6, TRBV5-1 and TRBV20-1.

Presence of unique molecular identifiers characterized the TCR beta cDNA libraries. TCRdb recomputed calls from the PCR reads with MiXCR, one row per CDR3 protein. The sample includes about 770,000 distinct CDR3 sequences, roughly 46% seen only once; the top ten take approximately 5%. The CDR3 extends over 15 amino acids. Looked up from germline, CDR1 is LNHDA and CDR2 is SQIVND (reference sequence). Deletions cut 3 bases from V and 9 bases from J, with 18 bases between. The sample consisted of blood. This TCR came from a girl aged 10-17 years with multiple sclerosis. The chain has TRBV19 and TRBJ2-1; no clear D. The CDR3 sequence is CASSMGLLVSFEQFF. The CDR3 nucleotides read TGTGCCAGTAGTATGGGCCTACTGGTTTCGTTTGAGCAGTTCTTC.